The 14 T cell receptor beta chains reported below all come from one sample, sequenced in a study of beta chain features in type 1 diabetes. The study reverse transcribed the entire isolated RNA, so it sequenced expressed TCRB transcripts. Libraries were prepared by immunoSEQ multiplex PCR; TCRdb keeps only in-frame clonotypes and omits some of them. The sample comprises 120,000 to 150,000 clones, 40% to 60% of which are singletons, and roughly 0.4% rests with the top ten. Sequenced input: Tregs from blood. These receptor sequences come from a man younger than 30 in good health.

The chain couples TRBV7-2 to TRBJ2-2; D is unresolved. This CDR3 has 13 amino acids. V was trimmed by 1 base and J by 6 bases, leaving 6 bases between them. CDR1 is SGHTA, CDR2 FQGNSA, per germline. Here the CDR3 reads CASSLEPPGELFF. CDR3 DNA sequence: TGTGCCAGCAGCTTAGAGCCCCCCGGGGAGCTGTTTTTT. The variable domain in full, with the rest retrieved from reference TRBV7-2 and TRBJ2-2, is GAGVSQSPSNKVTEKGKDVELRCDPISGHTALYWYRQSLGQGLEFLIYFQGNSAPDKSGLPSDRFSAERTGGSVSTLTIQRTQQEDSAVYLCASSLEPPGELFFGEGSRLTVL.

This clone appeared a few times. The J gene is TRBJ2-1, the V gene TRBV28; TRBD2 is a possible D gene (5 bases). There are 13 residues in the CDR3. V was pared by 2 bases and J by 8 bases, with 10 bases between. Germline V gene data show CDR1 as MDHEN and CDR2 as SYDVKM. The CDR3 DNA reads as TGTGCCAGCAGTTTACCCCCCGGGGATGAGCAGTTCTTC. Translated: CASSLPPGDEQFF.

The chain is built from TRBV5-1 and TRBJ2-7; D is unresolved. The length of the CDR3 is 17 residues. The germline V and J ends were trimmed by 0 bases and 0 bases, with 16 bases remaining between them. Germline CDR1 and CDR2: SGHRS and YFSETQ. CDR3 sequence (DNA): TGCGCCAGCAGCTTGGGACCGCCGTCGCCTAGCTCCTACGAGCAGTACTTC. Translating gives CASSLGPPSPSSYEQYF.

CDR3 DNA sequence: TGCGCCAGCAGCCACCGACAGGGGGGTTACTACGAGCAGTACTTC. Translation gives CASSHRQGGYYEQYF. The chain combines TRBV5-1 with TRBJ2-7; 9 bases align to TRBD1. With V trimmed by 4 bases and J by 3 bases, 8 bases remained unmatched. CDR1 SGHRS and CDR2 YFSETQ come from the germline V gene. The CDR3 covers 15 residues.

The V call is TRBV27, the J call TRBJ1-5; D is unclear. The CDR3 loop spans 12 amino acids. V was trimmed by 3 bases and J by 4 bases, leaving 4 bases between them. CDR1 is MNHEY, CDR2 SMNVEV, per germline (reference sequence). For the CDR3, the DNA is TGTGCCAGCAGTTTCGGGAATCAGCCCCAGCATTTT. Residues: CASSFGNQPQHF.

The chain uses TRBV7-8 and TRBJ2-7; 10 nucleotides match TRBD2. Trimming cost V 11 bases and J 1 base; bases outside gene matches: 5. From germline, CDR1 is SGHVS and CDR2 FQNEAQ. The CDR3 covers 13 residues. The CDR3 DNA reads as TGTGCCTCTAGCGGGAGAAGGTCCTACGAGCAGTACTTC. Translation: CASSGRRSYEQYF. The whole variable domain, filled in from reference TRBV7-8 and TRBJ2-7, reads GAGVSQSPRYKVAKRGQDVALRCDPISGHVSLFWYQQALGQGPEFLTYFQNEAQLDKSGLPSDRFFAERPEGSVSTLKIQRTQQEDSAVYLCASSGRRSYEQYFGPGTRLTVT.

V usage is TRBV10-3 and J usage is TRBJ1-4; D uncertain. The CDR3 covers 12 residues. With 5 bases removed from V and 7 bases from J, the gap between germline ends came to 8 bases. The germline gives CDR1 ENHRY, CDR2 SYGVKD. CDR3 region: CAISTTSEKLFF. In DNA form, the CDR3 reads TGTGCCATCAGTACGACTTCTGAAAAACTGTTTTTT.

This chain uses TRBV5-1 with TRBJ2-1, with D possibly matching TRBD1 (5 bases). Trimming cost V 5 bases and J 3 bases, with 18 bases left between them. Germline values: CDR1 SGHRS, CDR2 YFSETQ. This CDR3 contains 16 residues. CDR3 sequence reads: CASRASRVRGYNEQFF. The CDR3 DNA reads as TGCGCCAGCAGGGCGAGCAGGGTAAGGGGCTACAATGAGCAGTTCTTC.

The genes are TRBV9 and TRBJ2-7; 10 bases match TRBD1. Per germline, CDR1 SGDLS and CDR2 YYNGEE. Losses at the gene ends were 4 bases for V and 2 bases for J; bases not matched to a gene: 6. The CDR3 consists of 15 residues. The DNA of the CDR3 is TGTGCCAGCAGCCCCCTGGGGACAGGGGCCTACGAGCAGTACTTC. It yields the protein CASSPLGTGAYEQYF.

The chain employs TRBV4-3 and TRBJ2-3; a possible D gene is TRBD1 (6 bases). The CDR3 is made up of 14 amino acids. Germline values: CDR1 LGHNA, CDR2 YSLEER. Between the trimmed V and J ends, which lost 5 bases and 2 bases, there was a span of 11 bases. CDR3 nucleotide sequence: TGCGCCAGCAGCATGGACAGAGCCACAGATACGCAGTATTTT. This codes for CASSMDRATDTQYF.

The genes are TRBV11-2 and TRBJ2-1; 11 nucleotides align to TRBD2. Per the germline V gene, CDR1 is SGHAT and CDR2 is FQNNGV. Trimming removed 1 base from V and 8 bases from J; junction bases left unmatched: 10. The CDR3 consists of 17 residues. The CDR3 loop reads CASSLARASGRFDEQFF. The CDR3 bases are TGTGCCAGCAGCTTAGCCCGGGCTAGCGGGAGGTTCGATGAGCAGTTCTTC. Combining the CDR3 with reference TRBV11-2 and TRBJ2-1 gives the whole variable domain EAGVAQSPRYKIIEKRQSVAFWCNPISGHATLYWYQQILGQGPKLLIQFQNNGVVDDSQLPKDRFSAERLKGVDSTLKIQPAKLEDSAVYLCASSLARASGRFDEQFFGPGTRLTVL.

There are a few counts of this clone. This chain uses TRBV6-4 with TRBJ1-1; possibly TRBD1 for D (5 bases). The germline V gene encodes CDR1 MRHNA and CDR2 SNTAGT. The CDR3 is 13 residues long. V gave up 5 bases and J gave up 3 bases, with 10 bases separating them. The CDR3 DNA sequence: TGTGCCAGCAGTCTAACGGGGGACACTGAAGCTTTCTTT. Translating it yields CASSLTGDTEAFF.

This clone was seen a few times. V and J are TRBV2 and TRBJ1-5; a weak D match, TRBD1 (5 bases). CDR1 is SNHLY, CDR2 FYNNEI, per germline. V dropped 5 bases and J dropped 0 bases, with 11 bases sitting between them. This CDR3 spans 15 amino acids. CDR3 nucleotide sequence: TGTGCCAGCAGTCGCACAGGTTCTAGCAATCAGCCCCAGCATTTT. Its translation is CASSRTGSSNQPQHF.

The rearrangement links TRBV7-2 to TRBJ2-1, with 14 bases identical to TRBD2. Unmatched junction bases numbered 6, after V lost 4 bases and J lost 7 bases. The germline CDR1 and CDR2 sequences are SGHTA and FQGNSA. This CDR3 is 16 amino acids long. In DNA form, the CDR3 reads TGTGCCAGCAGCTACCGACTAGCGGGAGGGCCTAATGAGCAGTTCTTC. It codes for CASSYRLAGGPNEQFF.